Following are 29 T cell receptor beta chains from one sample sequenced in a study of human T cells and chemical hapten exposure. Time point: patch test 1, 2 weeks after DPC sensitization. Treatment indicated: therapeutic diphenylcyclopropenone sensitization with weekly scalp DPC. TCRdb processed the RACE reads anew with MiXCR; each CDR3 protein has one entry. The sample lists fewer than 100,000 distinct CDR3 sequences; 10% to 15% were seen once. The input for sequencing was whole blood, taken in connection with sensitization to the hapten diphenylcyclopropenone (DPC). These receptors came from a woman aged 55 to 70 with alopecia areata. Some clones in this sample may be carry-over from other donors' samples.

This clonotype appeared many times. This chain joins TRBV7-3 and TRBJ2-5, with a weak D call TRBD1 (6 bases). This CDR3 region has 13 residues. V shed 5 bases and J shed 1 base, with 8 bases lying between them. Germline-derived CDR1 and CDR2 are SGHTA and FQGTGA. The CDR3 spells CASSRDTQETQYF. CDR3 sequence (DNA): TGTGCCAGCAGCCGGGACACCCAAGAGACCCAGTACTTC.

This rearrangement joins TRBV5-5 to TRBJ1-4; 7 nucleotides line up with TRBD1. J gave up 0 bases and V 0 bases, and 11 bases lay outside the gene matches. The CDR3 totals 19 residues. From germline, CDR1 is SGHKS and CDR2 YYEKEE (reference sequence). CDR3 sequence reads: CASSLAGTAEFATNEKLFF. Here the CDR3 DNA reads TGTGCCAGCAGCTTGGCAGGGACAGCAGAATTTGCAACTAATGAAAAACTGTTTTTT.

The J gene is TRBJ1-6, the V gene TRBV20-1; D gene ambiguous. Germline lookup yields CDR1 DFQATT and CDR2 SNEGSKA (reference sequence). The CDR3 sequence is 14 residues long. CDR3 coding DNA: TGCAGCGTCGCGAGGGTACTTTTTAATTCACCCCTCCACTTT. Its protein product is CSVARVLFNSPLHF.

This clonotype was counted only a few times. J is TRBJ2-7 and V is TRBV12-3 or TRBV12-4; possibly TRBD1 for D (7 bases). Trimming took 5 bases from V and 7 from J, leaving 15 bases between them. This CDR3 has 13 residues. The chain's CDR3 is CASSPQGGAEQYF. The CDR3, as DNA: TGTGCCAGCAGTCCCCAGGGGGGAGCGGAGCAGTACTTC.

This clonotype was observed at least ten times. The chain is built from TRBV4-2 and TRBJ2-1, with 8 bases aligning to TRBD2. The CDR3 sequence is 18 residues long. V was pared by 0 bases and J by 2 bases, with 9 bases of the junction left unmatched. Looked up from germline, CDR1 is LGHNA and CDR2 is YNFKEQ. DNA for the CDR3: TGTGCCAGCAGCCAAGATACGGCGGGGGGTCGAGCCTACAATGAGCAGTTCTTC. Protein: CASSQDTAGGRAYNEQFF.

This clonotype was found many times. This CDR3 is CAWSGVGNTEAFF. The CDR3 coding sequence is TGTGCCTGGAGCGGGGTTGGGAACACTGAAGCTTTCTTT. This rearrangement joins TRBV30 to TRBJ1-1; D gene uncertain. Between the trimmed V and J ends, which lost 3 bases and 1 base, there was a span of 9 bases. Germline CDR1 GTSNPN, CDR2 SVGIG (reference sequence). The CDR3 loop spans 13 amino acids.

Many counts were recorded for this clonotype. V is TRBV5-1 and J is TRBJ2-7; 7 bases match TRBD1. Germline V gene lookup returns CDR1 SGHRS and CDR2 YFSETQ. CDR3 size: 14 residues. After removal of 0 bases from V and 4 bases from J, the junction contained 4 bases not matched to a gene. CDR3 DNA sequence: TGCGCCAGCAGCTTGGGGGACAGAATATACGAGCAGTACTTC. Protein: CASSLGDRIYEQYF.

This clonotype was recorded a few times. The genes are TRBV5-1 and TRBJ1-1, with D uncertain. Trimming removed 2 bases from V and 1 base from J, with 9 bases in between. Germline lookup yields CDR1 SGHRS and CDR2 YFSETQ. This CDR3 spans 14 amino acids. CDR3 sequence reads: CASSLNSANTEAFF. Here the CDR3 DNA reads TGCGCCAGCAGCTTAAATTCCGCGAACACTGAAGCTTTCTTT.

A few counts support this clonotype. CDR3 DNA: TGTGCCAGCAGCCGAAACCAAATTACGGGCATGTCAGATACGCAGTATTTT. This encodes CASSRNQITGMSDTQYF. The rearrangement joins TRBV7-2 to TRBJ2-3; D ambiguous. The length of the CDR3 is 17 residues. Trimming removed 5 bases at V and 4 bases at J, with 22 bases between. From germline, CDR1 is SGHTA and CDR2 FQGNSA.

In its sample, this clonotype was seen many times. The chain carries TRBV2 and TRBJ2-1, with no clear D. V was shortened by 4 bases and J by 3 bases, with 7 bases between the two germline ends. CDR3 length: 13 residues. In germline, CDR1 is SNHLY, CDR2 FYNNEI. CDR3 in DNA: TGTGCCAGCAGTGGTGGAAACTACAATGAGCAGTTCTTC. The encoded protein is CASSGGNYNEQFF.

To note about this clonotype: No conserved phenylalanine or tryptophan is present at the end of the CDR3, so a read error is the likely explanation. V is TRBV7-2 and J is TRBJ2-7, with 8 bases aligning to TRBD1. Trimming cost V 2 bases and J 1 base; bases outside gene matches: 7. CDR1 and CDR2 (germline): SGHTA, FQGNSA. This CDR3 has 16 amino acids. The CDR3 sequence: CASSLTGQGLSYEQYI. As DNA, the CDR3 is TGTGCCAGCAGCTTAACTGGACAGGGTCTTTCCTACGAGCAGTACATC.

This chain joins TRBV11-2 and TRBJ2-1; 10 nucleotides line up with TRBD2. After removal of 2 bases from V and 11 bases from J, the junction contained 9 bases not matched to a gene. The CDR3 is 15 residues long. Germline loops: CDR1 SGHAT, CDR2 FQNNGV. CDR3 coding DNA: TGTGCCAGCAGCTTATTCTCTAGCGGGGGCCAGAAGCAGTTCTTC. Translation: CASSLFSSGGQKQFF. The full variable domain, in which reference TRBV11-2 and TRBJ2-1 provide the parts outside the CDR3, is EAGVAQSPRYKIIEKRQSVAFWCNPISGHATLYWYQQILGQGPKLLIQFQNNGVVDDSQLPKDRFSAERLKGVDSTLKIQPAKLEDSAVYLCASSLFSSGGQKQFFGPGTRLTVL.

In this sample, this clonotype turned up many times. DNA for the CDR3: TGCAGTGCCTACCTACCCATCTTCCGCGGGGGTGTGTATACGCAGTATTTT. Its translation is CSAYLPIFRGGVYTQYF. The genes are TRBV20-1 and TRBJ2-3; 7 bases are shared with TRBD2. This CDR3 spans 17 amino acids. Germline CDR1 DFQATT, CDR2 SNEGSKA (reference sequence). The trim removed 6 bases at V and 7 bases at J, leaving 22 bases unmatched.

This clonotype was observed at least ten times. The chain recombines TRBV7-6 with TRBJ2-3; the match to TRBD2 covers 8 bases. The length of the CDR3 is 13 residues. Looked up from germline, CDR1 is SGHVS and CDR2 is FNYEAQ. V lost 5 bases, J lost 8 bases, and 6 bases stayed unmatched. The CDR3 protein is CASSAGGGSTQYF. CDR3 nucleotides: TGTGCCAGCAGCGCCGGGGGGGGCAGTACGCAGTATTTT.

The chain is built from TRBV7-8 and TRBJ1-5; D ambiguous. This CDR3 is built from 15 residues. V shed 0 bases and J shed 6 bases, with 12 bases lying between them. Per germline, CDR1 SGHVS and CDR2 FQNEAQ. In DNA, the CDR3 is TGTGCCAGCAGCTTAGCCACAGCAGAGGGTCAGCCCCAGCATTTT. The encoded protein is CASSLATAEGQPQHF.

This clonotype showed up many times. This chain joins TRBV12-5 and TRBJ2-5; D unclear. Germline lookup yields CDR1 LGHNT and CDR2 FRNRAP. With 6 bases removed from V and 2 bases from J, the gap between germline ends came to 16 bases. The CDR3 has 15 residues. CDR3: CASGLLTASQETQYF. CDR3 nucleotides: TGTGCTAGTGGCCTACTCACGGCCAGTCAAGAGACCCAGTACTTC. Using reference TRBV12-5 and TRBJ2-5 for the parts outside the CDR3, the full variable domain is DARVTQTPRHKVTEMGQEVTMRCQPILGHNTVFWYRQTMMQGLELLAYFRNRAPLDDSGMPKDRFSAEMPDATLATLKIQPSEPRDSAVYFCASGLLTASQETQYFGPGTRLLVL.

This clonotype was counted many times. The CDR3, as DNA: TGTGCCATCAGTGAGTCACGGGACAACTATGGCTACACCTTC. This translates into CAISESRDNYGYTF. The gene calls are TRBV10-3 and TRBJ1-2; D possibly corresponds to TRBD1 (5 bases). The CDR3 length is 14 residues. Trimming removed 0 bases at V and 2 bases at J, with 7 bases between. Germline loops: CDR1 ENHRY, CDR2 SYGVKD.

The rearrangement joins TRBV2 to TRBJ1-5; D possibly corresponds to TRBD1 (6 bases). CDR1 is SNHLY and CDR2 is FYNNEI in the germline V gene. V lost 0 bases and J lost 4, with 16 bases in between. This CDR3 has 17 residues. The CDR3 reads CASSEAFGGAENQPQHF. The DNA for the CDR3 is TGTGCCAGCAGTGAAGCGTTTGGGGGCGCAGAGAATCAGCCCCAGCATTTT. Filled out from reference TRBV2 and TRBJ1-5, the complete variable domain reads EPEVTQTPSHQVTQMGQEVILRCVPISNHLYFYWYRQILGQKVEFLVSFYNNEISEKSEIFDDQFSVERPDGSNFTLKIRSTKLEDSAMYFCASSEAFGGAENQPQHFGDGTRLSIL.

This clonotype was seen a few times. This sequence joins TRBV6-2 or TRBV6-3 and TRBJ1-2, with unresolved D. The CDR3 has 13 amino acids. Germline CDR1 MNHEY, CDR2 SVGEGT. The ends were cut back, 2 bases at V and 8 bases at J, with 12 bases in the middle. The CDR3, as DNA: TGTGCCAGCAGTTACGGTTCTTCCGGCGGCTACACCTTC. Its protein product is CASSYGSSGGYTF.

This chain uses TRBV2 with TRBJ1-1; D is uncertain. Germline-derived CDR1 and CDR2 are SNHLY and FYNNEI. Trimming stripped 6 bases from V and 0 bases from J, with 11 bases between. The CDR3 totals 14 residues. The CDR3 DNA reads as TGTGCCAGCAGCCTAGGGTATCTGAACACTGAAGCTTTCTTT. It specifies CASSLGYLNTEAFF.

This clonotype was seen repeatedly, ten times or more. The rearrangement links TRBV12-3 or TRBV12-4 to TRBJ2-1, with D maybe TRBD2 (5 bases). The CDR3 runs to 13 residues. V was shortened by 5 bases and J by 5 bases, with 10 bases between the two germline ends. CDR3 coding DNA: TGTGCCAGCAGTCGAGGGCCCAACAATGAGCAGTTCTTC. As protein: CASSRGPNNEQFF.

In this sample, this clonotype turned up a few times. The chain carries TRBV3-1 and TRBJ1-1; D is perhaps TRBD1 (5 bases). Trimming shortened V by 1 base and J by 3 bases, and 15 bases separated the two germline ends. This CDR3 spans 16 amino acids. Looked up from germline, CDR1 is LGHDT and CDR2 is YNNKEL (reference sequence). CDR3 DNA sequence: TGTGCCAGCAGCCAAGCGTGGGGGGAATCGTACACTGAAGCTTTCTTT. Its translation is CASSQAWGESYTEAFF.

This clonotype was observed many times. The chain employs TRBV9 and TRBJ2-1, with D maybe TRBD1 (6 bases). CDR1 and CDR2 from the germline V gene are SGDLS and YYNGEE. The CDR3 totals 12 residues. The V gene lost 3 bases and the J gene lost 7 bases, with 8 bases spanning the gap. CDR3 in amino acids: CASSATGNEQFF. The CDR3 coding sequence is TGTGCCAGCAGCGCAACAGGGAATGAGCAGTTCTTC. Full variable domain (outside the CDR3, taken from reference TRBV9 and TRBJ2-1): DSGVTQTPKHLITATGQRVTLRCSPRSGDLSVYWYQQSLDQGLQFLIQYYNGEERAKGNILERFSAQQFPDLHSELNLSSLELGDSALYFCASSATGNEQFFGPGTRLTVL.

This clonotype was recorded many times. The V and J genes are TRBV20-1 and TRBJ1-1, with 7 bases that match TRBD1. Trimming removed 6 bases from V and 3 bases from J; junction bases left unmatched: 7. The CDR3 covers 13 residues. Germline CDR1 DFQATT, CDR2 SNEGSKA (reference sequence). The CDR3 reads CSARTTGHTEAFF. In DNA, the CDR3 is TGCAGTGCCCGAACGACAGGGCACACTGAAGCTTTCTTT.

This clonotype has a handful of counts. The V call is TRBV29-1, the J call TRBJ1-1; 8 nucleotides match TRBD1. V lost 5 bases, J lost 3 bases, and 5 bases stayed unmatched. The CDR3 length is 13 residues. The V gene's germline CDR1 is SQVTM and CDR2 ANQGSEA. The CDR3 protein is CSVKDREDTEAFF. The CDR3 DNA reads TGCAGCGTTAAGGACAGGGAGGACACTGAAGCTTTCTTT. Supplemented by reference TRBV29-1 and TRBJ1-1, the full variable domain reads SAVISQKPSRDICQRGTSLTIQCQVDSQVTMMFWYRQQPGQSLTLIATANQGSEATYESGFVIDKFPISRPNLTFSTLTVSNMSPEDSSIYLCSVKDREDTEAFFGQGTRLTVV.

This clonotype was observed many times. This chain links TRBV29-1 with TRBJ2-7; possibly TRBD1 or TRBD2 for D (5 bases each). The CDR3 loop spans 11 amino acids. Trimming cost V 6 bases and J 4 bases, with 10 bases left between them. Germline CDR1 and CDR2: SQVTM and ANQGSEA. The CDR3 DNA reads as TGCAGCGTGGGGACCGGGTACGAGCAGTACTTC. Encoded protein: CSVGTGYEQYF.

Ten or more counts support this clonotype. The genes are TRBV11-2 and TRBJ1-4; D not certain. The CDR3 consists of 13 residues. CDR1 SGHAT and CDR2 FQNNGV come from the germline V gene. The germline V and J ends were trimmed by 2 bases and 5 bases, with 6 bases remaining between them. The CDR3 DNA reads TGTGCCAGCAGCTTAATAGAGAATGAAAAACTGTTTTTT. It specifies CASSLIENEKLFF.

This clonotype was seen many times. The chain is built from TRBV6-2 or TRBV6-3 and TRBJ1-5; 9 bases map to TRBD1. The length of the CDR3 is 19 residues. Germline CDR1 is MNHEY and CDR2 is SVGEGT. V shed 4 bases and J 5 bases; nucleotides not matched to a gene: 18. The CDR3 loop is CASSSPSRTGARLDQPQHF. Here the CDR3 DNA reads TGTGCCAGCAGTTCCCCCTCGAGGACAGGGGCCCGGCTAGATCAGCCCCAGCATTTT.

In its sample, this clonotype was seen many times. The chain has TRBV29-1 and TRBJ2-3, with 8 bases aligning to TRBD2. CDR3 length equals 13 residues. The germline V gene encodes CDR1 SQVTM and CDR2 ANQGSEA. J lost 5 bases, V lost 7 bases, and 8 bases had no gene match. The CDR3 DNA reads as TGCAGCGCCCATAGCGGGGTTCTAGATACGCAGTATTTT. Its protein is CSAHSGVLDTQYF.